Listed below are T cell receptor beta chains from one sample, sequenced in a study of cytomegalovirus exposure and HLA in healthy donors. Produced via immunoSEQ multiplex PCR; TCRdb's table is partial and in-frame only. The table has about 150,000 clones, approximately 63% seen once. Sequencing used PBMCs. The receptors here all came from a woman aged 55-70 years in good health and CMV-seropositive. The CDR3 runs from the conserved cysteine through the conserved F or W. Each record gives: J gene, clone size, V gene, D gene, CDR3 protein, CDR3 DNA. The D gene is left open where the match is weak. A row's size may be missing; if present it is once, few, many or a size class.

j_gene: TRBJ2-1; abundance: NA; v_gene: TRBV5-1; d_gene: TRBD1; CDR3aa: CASSRRQGVRNEQFF; CDR3nt: TGCGCCAGCAGTCGCAGACAGGGTGTAAGGAATGAGCAGTTCTTC
j_gene: TRBJ2-7; abundance: NA; v_gene: TRBV28; d_gene: NA; CDR3aa: CASSPQRGSYEQYF; CDR3nt: TGTGCCAGCAGCCCACAAAGGGGTTCCTACGAGCAGTACTTC
j_gene: TRBJ1-1; abundance: few; v_gene: TRBV27; d_gene: NA; CDR3aa: CASSPRVMNTEAFF; CDR3nt: TGTGCCAGCAGCCCGAGAGTCATGAACACTGAAGCTTTCTTT
j_gene: TRBJ2-3; abundance: NA; v_gene: TRBV25-1; d_gene: NA; CDR3aa: CASSEYHQGRWSDTQYF; CDR3nt: TGTGCCAGCAGTGAATACCACCAGGGTAGGTGGTCAGATACGCAGTATTTT
j_gene: TRBJ1-1; abundance: NA; v_gene: TRBV25-1; d_gene: TRBD1; CDR3aa: CASRTDRYNTEAFF; CDR3nt: TGTGCCAGCAGGACGGACAGGTACAACACTGAAGCTTTCTTT
j_gene: TRBJ1-2; abundance: NA; v_gene: TRBV19; d_gene: TRBD1; CDR3aa: CASADRASYGYTF; CDR3nt: TGTGCCAGCGCGGACAGGGCTAGCTATGGCTACACCTTC
j_gene: TRBJ2-1; abundance: NA; v_gene: TRBV7-6; d_gene: NA; CDR3aa: CASSTLARGEQFF; CDR3nt: TGTGCCAGCAGCACGCTAGCGAGGGGTGAGCAGTTCTTC
j_gene: TRBJ2-5; abundance: once; v_gene: TRBV27; d_gene: TRBD1; CDR3aa: CASSQGTGLTETQYF; CDR3nt: TGTGCCAGCAGTCAGGGGACAGGGTTAACAGAGACCCAGTACTTC
j_gene: TRBJ2-2; abundance: NA; v_gene: TRBV7-3; d_gene: TRBD2; CDR3aa: CASSFVGTSGKGGELFF; CDR3nt: TGTGCCAGCAGCTTCGTAGGGACTAGCGGGAAGGGCGGGGAGCTGTTTTTT
j_gene: TRBJ1-1; abundance: few; v_gene: TRBV6-5; d_gene: NA; CDR3aa: CASSYRGSSQAFF; CDR3nt: TGTGCCAGCAGTTACCGGGGGAGTAGTCAAGCTTTCTTT
j_gene: TRBJ1-2; abundance: NA; v_gene: TRBV28; d_gene: TRBD1; CDR3aa: CASLFTGVGYTF; CDR3nt: TGTGCCAGCCTATTCACAGGGGTCGGCTACACCTTC
j_gene: TRBJ2-1; abundance: few; v_gene: TRBV7-9; d_gene: TRBD2; CDR3aa: CASSKLAGLSEQFF; CDR3nt: TGTGCCAGCAGCAAACTAGCGGGATTAAGTGAGCAGTTCTTC
j_gene: TRBJ1-2; abundance: NA; v_gene: TRBV29-1; d_gene: NA; CDR3aa: CSVRIRVGSGYTF; CDR3nt: TGCAGCGTCCGGATTAGAGTGGGGAGTGGCTACACCTTC
j_gene: TRBJ2-1; abundance: once; v_gene: TRBV2; d_gene: TRBD2; CDR3aa: CASRPGLAGEQFF; CDR3nt: TGTGCCAGCAGGCCGGGACTAGCGGGTGAGCAGTTCTTC
j_gene: TRBJ1-5; abundance: once; v_gene: TRBV7-8; d_gene: NA; CDR3aa: CASSLDGRNQPQHF; CDR3nt: TGTGCCAGCAGCTTAGACGGTCGCAATCAGCCCCAGCATTTT
j_gene: TRBJ1-2; abundance: NA; v_gene: TRBV21-1; d_gene: NA; CDR3aa: CASSTATRGYTF; CDR3nt: TGTGCCAGCAGCACCGCTACGCGGGGCTACACCTTC
j_gene: TRBJ1-1; abundance: once; v_gene: TRBV30; d_gene: NA; CDR3aa: CAWSVPLSNTEAFF; CDR3nt: TGTGCCTGGAGTGTACCCCTATCGAACACTGAAGCTTTCTTT
j_gene: TRBJ2-1; abundance: NA; v_gene: TRBV5-1; d_gene: TRBD2; CDR3aa: CASGLAVIGDEQFF; CDR3nt: TGCGCCAGCGGACTAGCGGTCATCGGCGATGAGCAGTTCTTC
j_gene: TRBJ1-4; abundance: once; v_gene: TRBV5-1; d_gene: NA; CDR3aa: CASSLLATTNEKLFF; CDR3nt: TGCGCCAGCAGCTTGTTAGCGACAACTAATGAAAAACTGTTTTTT
j_gene: TRBJ2-6; abundance: NA; v_gene: TRBV6-5; d_gene: NA; CDR3aa: CASNQGSGANVLTF; CDR3nt: TGTGCCAGCAACCAGGGGTCTGGGGCCAACGTCCTGACTTTC
j_gene: TRBJ1-2; abundance: NA; v_gene: TRBV7-2; d_gene: NA; CDR3aa: CASSLSRTNYGYTF; CDR3nt: TGTGCCAGCAGCTTATCGAGAACCAACTATGGCTACACCTTC
j_gene: TRBJ1-5; abundance: few; v_gene: TRBV18; d_gene: TRBD1; CDR3aa: CASSPVQGISNQPQHF; CDR3nt: TGTGCCAGCTCACCCGTACAGGGGATCAGCAATCAGCCCCAGCATTTT
j_gene: TRBJ2-1; abundance: few; v_gene: TRBV5-4; d_gene: TRBD2; CDR3aa: CASSLWGGSSYNEQFF; CDR3nt: TGTGCCAGCAGCTTGTGGGGCGGGAGCTCCTACAATGAGCAGTTCTTC
j_gene: TRBJ2-7; abundance: NA; v_gene: TRBV12-5; d_gene: TRBD1; CDR3aa: CASGLGDSYEQYF; CDR3nt: TGTGCTAGTGGTTTGGGGGACAGCTACGAGCAGTACTTC
j_gene: TRBJ1-1; abundance: NA; v_gene: TRBV29-1; d_gene: NA; CDR3aa: CSVSPRQGIGAFF; CDR3nt: TGCAGCGTTAGCCCCCGGCAGGGGATCGGAGCTTTCTTT
j_gene: TRBJ2-1; abundance: few; v_gene: TRBV7-9; d_gene: NA; CDR3aa: CASSYGGYEFF; CDR3nt: TGTGCCAGCAGCTATGGAGGGTATGAGTTCTTC
j_gene: TRBJ2-3; abundance: NA; v_gene: TRBV14; d_gene: TRBD2; CDR3aa: CASSQAGGFRTDTQYF; CDR3nt: TGTGCCAGCAGCCAAGCGGGGGGTTTCCGCACAGATACGCAGTATTTT
j_gene: TRBJ1-2; abundance: NA; v_gene: TRBV29-1; d_gene: TRBD1; CDR3aa: CSALRYRDRTYGYTF; CDR3nt: TGCAGCGCCCTACGGTATAGGGACAGAACCTATGGCTACACCTTC
j_gene: TRBJ1-3; abundance: once; v_gene: TRBV7-9; d_gene: TRBD1; CDR3aa: CASSRPTGAGNTIYF; CDR3nt: TGTGCCAGCAGCCGGCCGACAGGGGCGGGAAACACCATATATTTT
j_gene: TRBJ1-3; abundance: NA; v_gene: TRBV13; d_gene: NA; CDR3aa: CASSFESSGNTIYF; CDR3nt: TGTGCCAGCAGCTTCGAGAGTTCTGGAAACACCATATATTTT
j_gene: TRBJ1-1; abundance: NA; v_gene: TRBV5-1; d_gene: TRBD1; CDR3aa: CASSQGASNTEAFF; CDR3nt: TGCGCCAGCAGTCAGGGGGCCTCTAACACTGAAGCTTTCTTT
j_gene: TRBJ2-2; abundance: NA; v_gene: TRBV19; d_gene: TRBD1; CDR3aa: CASQGVTGELFF; CDR3nt: TGTGCCAGTCAGGGGGTCACCGGGGAGCTGTTTTTT
j_gene: TRBJ2-7; abundance: NA; v_gene: TRBV6-5; d_gene: TRBD2; CDR3aa: CASSYRSGRSYEQYF; CDR3nt: TGTGCCAGCAGTTACCGAAGCGGGAGATCCTACGAGCAGTACTTC
j_gene: TRBJ2-1; abundance: NA; v_gene: TRBV11-2; d_gene: TRBD2; CDR3aa: CASSLVPSGSAGNEQFF; CDR3nt: TGTGCCAGCAGCTTAGTTCCTAGCGGGTCGGCGGGCAATGAGCAGTTCTTC
j_gene: TRBJ1-1; abundance: few; v_gene: TRBV4-2; d_gene: NA; CDR3aa: CASSQDRQFGAEAFF; CDR3nt: TGTGCCAGCAGCCAAGATCGACAGTTTGGCGCTGAAGCTTTCTTT
j_gene: TRBJ2-7; abundance: NA; v_gene: TRBV6-6; d_gene: NA; CDR3aa: CASSQGTSQYF; CDR3nt: TGTGCCAGCAGCCAGGGGACGTCGCAGTACTTC
j_gene: TRBJ1-5; abundance: NA; v_gene: TRBV2; d_gene: TRBD1; CDR3aa: CASRSDRASNQPQHF; CDR3nt: TGTGCCAGCAGATCGGACAGGGCGAGCAATCAGCCCCAGCATTTT
j_gene: TRBJ2-7; abundance: NA; v_gene: TRBV10-1; d_gene: NA; CDR3aa: CASSESPGGEQYF; CDR3nt: TGCGCCAGCAGTGAGTCCCCGGGTGGGGAGCAGTACTTC
j_gene: TRBJ1-2; abundance: NA; v_gene: TRBV28; d_gene: TRBD1; CDR3aa: CASSPGTGKNPGYTF; CDR3nt: TGTGCCAGCAGTCCCGGGACAGGGAAGAATCCTGGCTACACCTTC
j_gene: TRBJ2-1; abundance: NA; v_gene: TRBV11-2; d_gene: NA; CDR3aa: CASSLGQSNEQFF; CDR3nt: TGTGCCAGCAGCTTAGGACAGAGCAATGAGCAGTTCTTC
j_gene: TRBJ1-1; abundance: few; v_gene: TRBV7-9; d_gene: NA; CDR3aa: CAGNGASGTEAFF; CDR3nt: TGTGCCGGCAATGGAGCTTCCGGCACTGAAGCTTTCTTT
j_gene: TRBJ1-4; abundance: NA; v_gene: TRBV30; d_gene: NA; CDR3aa: CAWSNRRGEKLFF; CDR3nt: TGTGCCTGGAGTAACAGGAGAGGTGAAAAACTGTTTTTT
j_gene: TRBJ1-2; abundance: few; v_gene: TRBV23-1; d_gene: NA; CDR3aa: CASSHGSYGYTF; CDR3nt: TGCGCCAGCAGTCATGGGAGCTATGGCTACACCTTC
j_gene: TRBJ2-7; abundance: NA; v_gene: TRBV25-1; d_gene: NA; CDR3aa: CASSIPAGASYEQYF; CDR3nt: TGTGCCAGCAGTATACCCGCGGGGGCCTCCTACGAGCAGTACTTC
j_gene: TRBJ1-1; abundance: once; v_gene: TRBV15; d_gene: NA; CDR3aa: CATSRDRSRGSEAFF; CDR3nt: TGTGCCACCAGCAGAGATCGGAGTAGAGGCAGTGAAGCTTTCTTT
j_gene: TRBJ2-7; abundance: NA; v_gene: TRBV7-3; d_gene: NA; CDR3aa: CASARWEQYF; CDR3nt: TGTGCCAGCGCCCGGTGGGAGCAGTACTTC